Listed here are 26 T cell receptor beta chains from one sample, sequenced in a study of post-analysis software for immune sequencing data. Regarding the study as a whole: TRBV5-6, TRBV5-1 and TRBV20-1 were among four or five TRBV segments more frequent in patients than controls.

Their cognate antigens are unknown. Prepared TCR beta cDNA libraries contained unique molecular identifiers. Via MiXCR, TCRdb re-called the PCR reads, giving one row per CDR3 protein. Found here are 800,000 to 950,000 distinct CDR3 sequences, roughly 50% of them singletons; the top ten hold approximately 4.3%. Input material: blood. Receptors were obtained from a girl aged 5 to 17 with multiple sclerosis.

This chain uses TRBV20-1 with TRBJ1-2; D gene unclear. V was clipped by 3 bases and J by 4 bases, with 18 bases between them. The germline gives CDR1 DFQATT, CDR2 SNEGSKA (reference sequence). CDR3 length: 15 residues. CDR3 nucleotide sequence: TGCAGTGCTAGGGTTCAACAGTGGCGCATCTATGGCTACACCTTC. Amino acid sequence: CSARVQQWRIYGYTF.

J is TRBJ2-7 and V is TRBV20-1; TRBD1 agrees at 8 bases. Trimming took 6 bases from V and 4 from J; bases not matched to a gene: 8. CDR1 and CDR2 from the germline V gene are DFQATT and SNEGSKA (reference sequence). CDR3 length: 13 residues. The CDR3 loop reads CSATTGDWYEQYF. The DNA of the CDR3 is TGCAGTGCCACGACAGGGGATTGGTACGAGCAGTACTTC.

This clonotype occurred a few times. This rearrangement joins TRBV20-1 to TRBJ1-2, with TRBD1 as a possible D gene (6 bases). CDR1 is DFQATT and CDR2 is SNEGSKA in the germline V gene (reference sequence). This CDR3 is built from 13 residues. The CDR3 loop reads CRARSARGGGYTF. CDR3 nucleotides: TGCAGAGCCCGTAGTGCCAGGGGAGGTGGCTACACCTTC.

This clonotype was observed a single time. As DNA, the CDR3 is TGTGCCACAAATTTGGGACTAGTCTCCTACAATGAGCAGTTCTTC. Translation: CATNLGLVSYNEQFF. V gene TRBV15 combines with J gene TRBJ2-1; TRBD2 agrees at 8 bases. The CDR3 extends over 15 amino acids. Looked up from germline, CDR1 is LNHNV and CDR2 is YYDKDF (reference sequence). J gave up 0 bases and V 9 bases, and 7 bases lay outside the gene matches.

The chain employs TRBV7-9 and TRBJ2-1, with D hard to call. With 2 bases removed from V and 9 bases from J, the gap between germline ends came to 11 bases. CDR1 and CDR2 (germline): SEHNR, FQNEAQ (reference sequence). The CDR3 is made up of 13 amino acids. The DNA of the CDR3 is TGTGCCAGCAGCTTAAGTGTGGTTACTGAGCAGTTCTTC. It encodes CASSLSVVTEQFF.

There are a few counts of this clonotype. The chain carries TRBV20-1 and TRBJ2-7, with TRBD1 matching over 7 bases. Germline trimming cut 6 bases from V and 5 bases from J; bases unmatched to any gene: 4. Germline values: CDR1 DFQATT, CDR2 SNEGSKA (reference sequence). The CDR3 length is 11 residues. The CDR3 region is CSASQGHEQYF. The CDR3 bases are TGCAGTGCATCACAGGGGCACGAGCAGTACTTC.

The J gene is TRBJ1-2, the V gene TRBV6-1; a possible D gene is TRBD1 (5 bases). Germline-derived CDR1 and CDR2 are MNHNS and SASEGT. This CDR3 comprises 13 residues. V dropped 7 bases and J dropped 2 bases, with 11 bases sitting between them. CDR3 protein: CASIVRENYGYTF. The CDR3 nucleotides read TGTGCCAGCATCGTCAGGGAGAACTATGGCTACACCTTC.

This clonotype has a handful of counts. CDR3 amino acids: CASSAWDREGHGYTF. DNA for the CDR3: TGTGCCAGCAGCGCCTGGGACAGGGAGGGGCATGGCTACACCTTC. This chain connects TRBV9 to TRBJ1-2, with 9 bases fitting TRBD1. Germline V gene data show CDR1 as SGDLS and CDR2 as YYNGEE. Trimming at V came to 3 bases and at J to 6 bases, leaving 9 bases not matched to a gene. CDR3 length equals 15 residues.

This clonotype was found a few times. V is TRBV25-1 and J is TRBJ2-5, with 10 nucleotides matching TRBD1. CDR3 length equals 16 residues. Germline CDR1 is MGHDK and CDR2 is SYGVNS. V lost 1 base to trimming and J lost 0 bases; unmatched junction nucleotides: 2. CDR3 residues: CASSELGTGDQETQYF. The CDR3 DNA reads as TGTGCCAGCAGTGAATTGGGGACAGGGGACCAAGAGACCCAGTACTTC.

The chain is built from TRBV7-9 and TRBJ1-1; a weak D match, TRBD1 (5 bases). CDR1 is SEHNR and CDR2 is FQNEAQ in the germline V gene (reference sequence). Trimming took 1 base from V and 1 from J, leaving 13 bases between them. The CDR3 has 16 residues. CDR3 in amino acids: CASSLGAGRRNTEAFF. CDR3 in DNA: TGTGCCAGCAGCTTAGGGGCAGGGAGAAGGAACACTGAAGCTTTCTTT.

The sample holds a few counts of this clonotype. The chain joins TRBV6-6 to TRBJ2-3; unclear D gene. The CDR3 spans 11 residues. Germline V CDR1 and CDR2: MNHNY, SVGAGI (reference sequence). V dropped 2 bases and J dropped 6 bases, with 3 bases sitting between them. CDR3 loop: CASSYQDTQYF. CDR3 in DNA: TGTGCCAGCAGTTACCAGGATACGCAGTATTTT.

This clonotype has a handful of counts. The chain uses TRBV12-3 or TRBV12-4 and TRBJ2-7, with D possibly TRBD2 on 6 matching bases. V shed 3 bases and J shed 2 bases, with 11 bases lying between them. The CDR3 runs to 14 residues. The CDR3 DNA is TGTGCCAGCAGTTTCGGCGGGAACACCTACGAGCAGTACTTC. This codes for CASSFGGNTYEQYF.

Notes on this clonotype: The conserved phenylalanine or tryptophan is not found at the CDR3 terminus, so this likely reflects a read error. This chain connects TRBV5-1 to TRBJ2-5; D possibly corresponds to TRBD1 (7 bases). The J call may be faulty, since TRBJ2-7 better matches the DNA end. The CDR3 is 14 residues long. Looked up from germline, CDR1 is SGHRS and CDR2 is YFSETQ. For the CDR3, the DNA is TGCGCCAGCAGCCCGGGGGACAGTTCCTACGAGCAGTACTAC. The encoded protein is CASSPGDSSYEQYY.

This clonotype was recorded only once. The gene calls are TRBV10-2 and TRBJ2-3, with 9 bases that match TRBD2. The CDR3 spans 14 residues. The germline CDR1 and CDR2 sequences are WSHSY and SAAADI. The V gene end was trimmed by 8 bases and the J gene end by 3 bases; junction bases not matched to a gene: 6. For the CDR3, the DNA is TGCGCCAGCCAGACTAGCGGCGATACAGATACGCAGTATTTT. Its translation: CASQTSGDTDTQYF.

This clonotype was recorded a few times. The rearrangement links TRBV29-1 to TRBJ2-5, with D hard to call. The CDR3 contains 12 residues. Germline CDR1 SQVTM, CDR2 ANQGSEA. The V gene lost 3 bases and the J gene lost 4 bases, with 9 bases spanning the gap. CDR3 loop: CSVDLLGETQYF. The CDR3 DNA follows: TGCAGCGTTGATCTCTTAGGAGAGACCCAGTACTTC.

The chain is built from TRBV20-1 and TRBJ2-5; the D gene is possibly TRBD1 (6 bases). Matching the DNA end better, TRBJ2-7 makes the J call doubtful. Germline V gene lookup returns CDR1 DFQATT and CDR2 SNEGSKA (reference sequence). This CDR3 has 14 residues. Here the CDR3 reads CSANGQGKSYEQYF. The CDR3 nucleotides read TGCAGTGCTAATGGGCAGGGGAAGAGTTACGAGCAGTACTTC.

The V gene is TRBV6-1, the J gene TRBJ2-1; 8 nucleotides agree with TRBD2. The CDR3 sequence is 20 residues long. The trim removed 6 bases at V and 4 bases at J, leaving 23 bases unmatched. Germline values: CDR1 MNHNS, CDR2 SASEGT. For the CDR3, the DNA is TGTGCCAGCAGCCCGCAAGGGAGGCGAATAGCGGGAAGGCAATACAATGAGCAGTTCTTC. This gives the protein CASSPQGRRIAGRQYNEQFF.

This clonotype was detected a few times. The V and J genes are TRBV29-1 and TRBJ2-5; maybe TRBD1 (6 bases). The CDR3 loop spans 16 amino acids. Germline CDR1 SQVTM, CDR2 ANQGSEA. Trimming left V 6 bases short and J 0 bases short, with 20 bases between. CDR3 sequence reads: CSVGTFSSGYQETQYF. In DNA, the CDR3 is TGCAGCGTAGGGACATTTTCTTCGGGGTACCAAGAGACCCAGTACTTC.

This chain uses TRBV5-5 with TRBJ2-7; 9 nucleotides line up with TRBD1. Germline V gives CDR1 SGHKS, CDR2 YYEKEE (reference sequence). CDR3 size: 16 residues. V shed 4 bases, J shed 1 base, and the junction held 9 bases outside the gene matches. CDR3 sequence reads: CASSLRGTGLSYEQYF. The CDR3, as DNA: TGTGCCAGCAGCCTGAGGGGGACAGGGCTATCCTACGAGCAGTACTTC.

This clonotype occurred a few times. The genes are TRBV7-2 and TRBJ1-5; 9 positions agree with TRBD1. Germline V gives CDR1 SGHTA, CDR2 FQGNSA. V was clipped by 0 bases and J by 0 bases; unmatched bases: 6. CDR3 size: 18 residues. This CDR3 is CASSLAPGTGYSNQPQHF. The CDR3 DNA is TGTGCCAGCAGCTTAGCGCCCGGGACAGGGTATAGCAATCAGCCCCAGCATTTT. The full variable domain, with the rest looked up from reference TRBV7-2 and TRBJ1-5, is GAGVSQSPSNKVTEKGKDVELRCDPISGHTALYWYRQSLGQGLEFLIYFQGNSAPDKSGLPSDRFSAERTGGSVSTLTIQRTQQEDSAVYLCASSLAPGTGYSNQPQHFGDGTRLSIL.

The chain carries TRBV29-1 and TRBJ2-7; TRBD2 is a possible D gene (6 bases). The CDR3 is made up of 13 amino acids. V was trimmed by 5 bases and J by 0 bases, leaving 11 bases between them. CDR1 and CDR2 from the germline V gene are SQVTM and ANQGSEA. Here the CDR3 DNA reads TGCAGCGTTCTACTAGCACCCTCCTACGAGCAGTACTTC. Protein sequence: CSVLLAPSYEQYF.

V is TRBV7-3 and J is TRBJ2-1, with TRBD2 identical over 9 bases. In germline, CDR1 is SGHTA, CDR2 FQGTGA. J lost 6 bases, V lost 5 bases, and 14 bases had no gene match. The CDR3 has 17 amino acids. DNA for the CDR3: TGTGCCAGCAGCCCGACGCCCGGGACTAGCTCGGGCAATGAGCAGTTCTTC. This translates into CASSPTPGTSSGNEQFF.

This clonotype was detected a few times. V is TRBV29-1 and J is TRBJ2-1; no clear D. CDR1 SQVTM and CDR2 ANQGSEA come from the germline V gene. Trimming pared 6 bases from V and 5 bases from J, leaving 14 bases between. The CDR3 totals 13 residues. The CDR3 sequence: CSVVAAGDNEQFF. The CDR3 bases are TGCAGCGTAGTTGCTGCCGGAGACAATGAGCAGTTCTTC.

This sequence joins TRBV20-1 and TRBJ2-5; D is perhaps TRBD2 (5 bases). TRBJ2-4 explains the end of the DNA better; the J call may be wrong. The CDR3 covers 12 residues. Germline CDR1 and CDR2: DFQATT and SNEGSKA (reference sequence). As DNA, the CDR3 is TGCAGTGCTATCGACGGGGAAAACATTCAGTACTTC. It codes for CSAIDGENIQYF.

This clonotype was seen at least ten times. The chain has TRBV12-3 or TRBV12-4 and TRBJ2-7; D is perhaps TRBD1 (6 bases). This CDR3 region has 13 residues. Trimming left V 6 bases short and J 2 bases short, with 11 bases between. CDR3 sequence reads: CASSPGTPYEQYF. CDR3 bases: TGTGCCAGCAGCCCCGGGACACCCTACGAGCAGTACTTC.

This clonotype has only a few counts. This chain connects TRBV3-1 to TRBJ1-5; 7 positions agree with TRBD1. Trimming at V came to 4 bases and at J to 4 bases, leaving 4 bases not matched to a gene. Germline-derived CDR1 and CDR2 are LGHDT and YNNKEL (reference sequence). CDR3 length: 14 amino acids. In nucleotides, the CDR3 is TGTGCCAGCAGCCCCGGGACAGTAAATCAGCCCCAGCATTTT. This sequence encodes CASSPGTVNQPQHF.